Listed below are T cell receptor beta chains from one sample, sequenced in a study of neurological immune-mediated disorders. TCRdb fed the 5' RACE reads into MiXCR, producing one record per CDR3 protein. The sample lists more than 45,000 distinct CDR3 sequences, 3% to 4% occurring once. Input material: PBMCs. These receptors originate from a man in his forties or fifties with multiple sclerosis. Each CDR3 is given with its conserved first and last residue. Fields, in order: clone size, D gene, V gene, J gene, CDR3 protein, CDR3 DNA. A D gene is named only where the DNA matches it firmly. Clone size is stated in some rows and not others, as once, few, many or a class when expanded.

>many|-|TRBV7-2|TRBJ2-3
CASSAVDGGSDTQYF
TGTGCCAGCAGCGCGGTAGACGGCGGTTCCGATACGCAGTATTTT
>many|TRBD2|TRBV20-1|TRBJ2-3
CSAPLAGAGTDTQYF
TGCAGTGCCCCACTAGCGGGGGCTGGCACAGATACGCAGTATTTT
>many|TRBD1|TRBV5-1|TRBJ2-1
CASSLGQGGGNEQFF
TGCGCCAGCAGCTTGGGACAGGGGGGCGGCAATGAGCAGTTCTTC
>many|-|TRBV29-1|TRBJ1-4
CSVEEQGVNEKLFF
TGCAGCGTTGAAGAACAGGGAGTTAATGAAAAACTGTTTTTT
>many|-|TRBV9|TRBJ2-5
CASSVGTAIQETQYF
TGTGCCAGCAGCGTAGGGACAGCTATCCAAGAGACCCAGTACTTC
>many|-|TRBV12-3/TRBV12-4|TRBJ2-1
CASKRDSSYNEQFF
TGTGCCAGCAAACGGGACTCTTCCTACAATGAGCAGTTCTTC
>many|TRBD1|TRBV5-1|TRBJ2-3
CASSPGQGGTDTQYF
TGCGCCAGCAGCCCAGGACAGGGGGGAACAGATACGCAGTATTTT
>-|TRBD1|TRBV7-6|TRBJ2-5
CASGGSGGWQETQYF
TGTGCCAGCGGCGGGTCAGGGGGCTGGCAAGAGACCCAGTACTTC
>many|TRBD2|TRBV9|TRBJ2-3
CASSVGLAGGSSTDTQYF
TGTGCCAGCAGCGTGGGACTAGCGGGGGGGTCTAGCACAGATACGCAGTATTTT
>many|-|TRBV4-2|TRBJ2-3
CASSQASGATDTQYF
TGTGCCAGCAGCCAAGCCAGCGGCGCCACAGATACGCAGTATTTT
>many|TRBD1|TRBV4-1|TRBJ2-7
CASSPLKRQGSYEQYF
TGCGCCAGCAGCCCCCTAAAGAGACAGGGTTCCTACGAGCAGTACTTC
>many|TRBD1|TRBV6-5|TRBJ1-4
CASKSGTGGEKLFF
TGTGCCAGCAAGTCGGGGACAGGGGGGGAAAAACTGTTTTTT
>many|TRBD1|TRBV30|TRBJ2-7
CAWMRGPYNYEQYF
TGTGCCTGGATGAGGGGGCCTTATAACTACGAGCAGTACTTC
>many|-|TRBV6-5|TRBJ2-3
CASSGSADTQYF
TGTGCCAGCAGCGGATCCGCAGATACGCAGTATTTT
>many|TRBD1|TRBV30|TRBJ1-1
CALNRDRGAFF
TGTGCCTTAAACCGGGACAGGGGAGCTTTCTTT
>many|-|TRBV2|TRBJ2-1
CASENPGYFYNEQFF
TGTGCCAGCGAGAACCCCGGGTACTTCTACAATGAGCAGTTCTTC